This T cell receptor (beta chain) is from a study of blood T cell repertoires in COVID-19. Study background: Spain, Italy and the United States supplied samples that represented acute and convalescent COVID-19. From T cells, B-cell-depleted T cells, or PBMCs came the material, which was cDNA or gDNA.

This CDR3 has 12 residues. The V gene's germline CDR1 is ENHRY and CDR2 SYGVKD. Trimming took 11 bases from V and 4 from J, leaving 14 bases between them. Authors' processing steps: How many nucleated cells were present was estimated from reference gene primer amplification. Data came from immunoSEQ multiplex PCR; TCRdb stores just in-frame clones and leaves some out. From that table come the V and J calls and clone size; the DNA was used to work out D and trimming. The sample has about 83,000 clones; around nine tenths are singletons. This TCR came from a woman over 75 with active or convalescent COVID-19. The sample taken for sequencing was peripheral blood. The J gene is TRBJ1-1, the V gene TRBV10-3; D gene uncertain. CDR3 DNA sequence: TGTGCCTCCTTCTCGGGGAGCACTGAAGCTTTCTTT. Translated: CASFSGSTEAFF.